The entry that follows covers one T cell receptor beta chain sequence. This clonotype came up a few times. No cognate antigen has been identified for it. Per-nucleotide qualities are absent, and no much larger clonotype sits a single base away. The germline V gene gives CDR1 as ENHRY and CDR2 as SYGVKD. Spanning cysteine to phenylalanine, the CDR3 consists of 11 amino acids. CDR3 DNA only is kept here, 33 bases in frame from base 1. V is cut back by 11 bases and J by 8 bases, with 4 bases in the junction unmatched. Preparation of the library involved multiplex PCR. TCRdb records Illumina HiSeq 4000 as the sequencer. CDR3 regions were amplified by Arm-PCR with iRepertoire HTBI primers to construct TCR beta libraries. PCR products were gel purified before sequencing. In the source study's methods: Gene usage analysis of CDR3 amino acid clonotypes relied on the approximately 62 TRBV and about 15 TRBJ segments identified across samples. Filtered high-quality paired reads were merged into contigs using COPE and FqMerger. BLAST was used to align contigs to IMGT TRBV, TRBD and TRBJ reference genes, with CDR3 defined following IMGT. Highly expanded clones were defined as clonotypes with a frequency above 0.1%. Shannon entropy served as the measure of repertoire diversity, while the Gini coefficient captured V-J evenness. Public clonotypes were defined as clonotypes shared by more than one individual. Starting from the raw public reads, TCRdb applied fastp trimming at Q25, assembled clones with MiXCR and retained in-frame beta chains. Entries are consolidated by CDR3 protein sequence, retaining the most common genes and DNA. TCRdb assigned the V and J calls; the authors' analysis was not used. This sample gives around 400,000 distinct CDR3 sequences in total; roughly 16% of them show up just once. The top ten clones comprise 20% to 25% of the sample.

This specimen belongs to a study of regulatory T cells in long-lasting Graves disease (dated by TCRdb to the early 2020s). As for the study more broadly: In the newly diagnosed Graves' disease group, patients had been taking antithyroid drugs for less than 3 months. The study was registered as a clinical trial and conducted in China. Patients with persistent Graves' disease were compared with patients with newly diagnosed Graves' disease using TCR sequencing and RNA sequencing of peripheral blood. A total of roughly 33 samples were covered by TCR sequencing, comprising some 13 persistent and about 20 newly diagnosed Graves' disease patients.

Points the paper makes about the study in general: Preferential use of TRBV28, TRBJ1-2 and TRBJ2-5 was observed in persistent disease, whereas TRBV20-1 and TRBJ2-1 were favored in newly diagnosed disease. Because the primary lesion, thyroid tissue, could not be accessed, the study looked at peripheral blood alone. Persistent Graves' disease patients showed lower TCR Shannon entropy and fewer highly expanded clones than newly diagnosed patients, suggesting clonal expansion. The authors acknowledged the small sample size as a limitation that may reduce accuracy. A larger number of public clonotypes was shared among persistent patients (fewer than 3,000) than among newly diagnosed patients (roughly 970). Only the TCR beta chain was sequenced and analyzed.

The time point label, read with the paper, signifies: newly diagnosed GD, antithyroid drugs for less than 3 months. RNA was extracted from PBMCs in TRIzol for both TCR sequencing and RNA sequencing. The diagnosis of Graves' disease followed American Thyroid Association guidelines. Patients were recruited from an endocrinology department in Xi'an, China. From each patient, around 9.3 milliliters of peripheral blood was collected into an EDTA anticoagulant tube. PBMCs were isolated by Ficoll Paque Plus density gradient separation without further T cell sorting. An Agilent 2100 Bioanalyzer and agarose gel were used to check RNA quality, and a NanoDrop 2000 was used to measure RNA concentration.

Specimen: peripheral blood mononuclear cells (PBMCs), collected at new diagnosis, from a patient treated with antithyroid drugs. This receptor was obtained from a female donor with Graves disease. The sequence joins TRBV10-3 to TRBJ2-1; 9 bases in between match TRBD2. In nucleotide form, the sequence is TGTGCCCTCTTAGCGGGAGATGAGCAGTTCTTC. This encodes CALLAGDEQFF.